Sequencing of this TCR beta chain was carried out in a study of cytomegalovirus exposure and HLA in healthy donors. At the level of the study: An early data release held 79 million or so unique TCRs from HLA-typed donors.

To note about this clone: What it binds is not known.

Overall study findings and caveats: Relative to the approximately 630-donor mean, N-insertions were reportedly fewer in an Asian-associated ancestry cluster in a later analysis.

Researchers ran the PCR with 60 Vbeta and 13 Jbeta primers. Clones were sequenced by immunoSEQ multiplex PCR, and TCRdb holds only the in-frame ones, with some missing. This table holds 200,000 or so clones, about four fifths found once. The V end lost 0 bases, the J end lost 5 bases, and 17 bases lay between the germline ends. The CDR3 runs 16 residues. Germline assignment: CDR1 SGHKS and CDR2 YYEKEE (reference sequence). The sequenced sample was PBMCs. This clonotype was obtained from a boy aged 5-17 years in good health and CMV-seronegative. The chain links TRBV5-5 to TRBJ1-2; D is unclear. Here the CDR3 reads CASSLAEGWRGYGYTF. The CDR3 DNA reads TGTGCCAGCAGCTTGGCTGAGGGCTGGCGTGGGTATGGCTACACCTTC.